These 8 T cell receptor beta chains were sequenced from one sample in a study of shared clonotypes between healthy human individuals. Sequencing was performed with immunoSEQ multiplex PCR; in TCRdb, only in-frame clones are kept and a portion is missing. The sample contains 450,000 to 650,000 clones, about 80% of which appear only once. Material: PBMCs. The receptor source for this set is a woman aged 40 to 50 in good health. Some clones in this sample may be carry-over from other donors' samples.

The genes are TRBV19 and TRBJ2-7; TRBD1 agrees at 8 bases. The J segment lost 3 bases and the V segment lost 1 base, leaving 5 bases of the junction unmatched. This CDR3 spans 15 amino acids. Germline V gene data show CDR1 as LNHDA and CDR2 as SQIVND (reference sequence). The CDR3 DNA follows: TGTGCCAGTAGTATAGGGCCAGGGGGCATCTACGAGCAGTACTTC. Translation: CASSIGPGGIYEQYF.

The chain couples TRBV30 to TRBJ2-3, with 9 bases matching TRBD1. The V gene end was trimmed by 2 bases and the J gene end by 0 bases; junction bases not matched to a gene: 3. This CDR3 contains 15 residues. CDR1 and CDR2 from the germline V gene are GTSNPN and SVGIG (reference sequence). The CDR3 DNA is TGTGCCTGGAGTCGGGACAGGGCTAGCACAGATACGCAGTATTTT. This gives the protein CAWSRDRASTDTQYF.

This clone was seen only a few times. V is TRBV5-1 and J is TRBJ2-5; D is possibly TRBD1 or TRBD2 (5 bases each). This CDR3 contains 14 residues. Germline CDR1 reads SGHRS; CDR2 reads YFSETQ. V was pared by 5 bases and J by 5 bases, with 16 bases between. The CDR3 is CASRADAGRETQYF. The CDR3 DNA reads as TGCGCCAGCAGAGCGGACGCAGGGCGGGAGACCCAGTACTTC.

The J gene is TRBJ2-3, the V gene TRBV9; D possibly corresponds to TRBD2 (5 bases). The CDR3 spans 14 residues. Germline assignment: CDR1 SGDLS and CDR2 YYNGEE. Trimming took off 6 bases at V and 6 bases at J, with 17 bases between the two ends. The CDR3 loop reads CASNEASRADTQYF. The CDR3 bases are TGTGCCAGCAACGAGGCTAGCCGGGCGGATACGCAGTATTTT.

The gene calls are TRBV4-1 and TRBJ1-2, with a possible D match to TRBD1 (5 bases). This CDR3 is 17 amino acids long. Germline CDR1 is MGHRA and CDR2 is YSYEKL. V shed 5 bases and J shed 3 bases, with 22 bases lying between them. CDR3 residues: CASSSGTGSLRHYGYTF. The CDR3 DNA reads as TGCGCCAGCAGCTCTGGGACGGGATCGCTCCGGCACTATGGCTACACCTTC.

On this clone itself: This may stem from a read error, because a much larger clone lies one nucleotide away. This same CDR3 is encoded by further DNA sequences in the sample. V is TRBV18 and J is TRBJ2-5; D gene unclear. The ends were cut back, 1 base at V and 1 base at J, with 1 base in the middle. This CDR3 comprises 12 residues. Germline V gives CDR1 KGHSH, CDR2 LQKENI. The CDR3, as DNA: TGTGCCAGCTCACCACGCCAAGAGACCCAGTACTTC. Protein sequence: CASSPRQETQYF.

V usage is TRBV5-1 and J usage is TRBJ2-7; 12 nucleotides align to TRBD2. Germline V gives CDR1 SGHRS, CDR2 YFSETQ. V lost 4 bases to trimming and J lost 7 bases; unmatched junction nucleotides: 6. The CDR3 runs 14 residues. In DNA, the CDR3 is TGCGCCAGCAGCGAGACTAGCGGGAGCAGGGAGCAGTACTTC. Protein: CASSETSGSREQYF.

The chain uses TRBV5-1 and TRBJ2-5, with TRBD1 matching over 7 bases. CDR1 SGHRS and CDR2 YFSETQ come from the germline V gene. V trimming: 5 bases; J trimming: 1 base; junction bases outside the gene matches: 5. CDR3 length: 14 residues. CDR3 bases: TGCGCCAGCAGAACCCGGGACAGCCAAGAGACCCAGTACTTC. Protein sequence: CASRTRDSQETQYF.